This TCR beta chain was identified during a study of identifying expanded T cells in peripheral blood. Data came from immunoSEQ multiplex PCR; TCRdb stores just in-frame clones and leaves some out. The table has approximately 92,000 clones, approximately 84% seen once. During the collection period, no donor immune events like infections were recorded. Per germline, CDR1 KGHSH and CDR2 LQKENI. The CDR3 is 20 residues long. With V trimmed by 2 bases and J by 8 bases, 25 bases remained unmatched. The chain combines TRBV18 with TRBJ1-2, with TRBD1 matching 8 bases. The TCR originated in a person aged 18 to 70 in good health. The sequencing input was blood. CDR3 loop: CASSPKSIIRQGDRGGGYTF. In nucleotides, the CDR3 is TGTGCCAGCTCACCAAAATCCATTATCCGCCAGGGAGACAGGGGAGGAGGCTACACCTTC.